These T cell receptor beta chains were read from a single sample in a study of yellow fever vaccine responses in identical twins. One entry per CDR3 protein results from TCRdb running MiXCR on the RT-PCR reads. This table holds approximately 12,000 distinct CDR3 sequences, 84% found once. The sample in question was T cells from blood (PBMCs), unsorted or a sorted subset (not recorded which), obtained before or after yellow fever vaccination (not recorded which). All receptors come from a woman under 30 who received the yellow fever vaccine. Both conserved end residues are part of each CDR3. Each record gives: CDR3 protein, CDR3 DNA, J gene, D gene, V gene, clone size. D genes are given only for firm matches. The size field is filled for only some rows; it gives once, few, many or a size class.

CDR3: CSVEGWGNEKLFF
DNA: TGCAGCGTTGAGGGATGGGGAAATGAAAAACTGTTTTTT
J: TRBJ1-4
D: NA
V: TRBV29-1
size: NA

CDR3: CSVERQGGTEAFF
DNA: TGCAGCGTGGAAAGACAGGGCGGGACTGAAGCTTTCTTT
J: TRBJ1-1
D: TRBD1
V: TRBV29-1
size: NA

CDR3: CASSLAGRNTEAFF
DNA: TGCGCCAGCAGCTTGGCCGGCAGGAACACTGAAGCTTTCTTT
J: TRBJ1-1
D: NA
V: TRBV5-1
size: NA

CDR3: CASSRLAGGTDRDTQYF
DNA: TGTGCCAGCAGCCGCCTAGCGGGTGGTACGGACCGGGATACGCAGTATTTT
J: TRBJ2-3
D: TRBD2
V: TRBV11-2
size: NA

CDR3: CASSPLAGDGYEQYF
DNA: TGTGCCAGCAGTCCTCTAGCGGGAGATGGGTACGAGCAGTACTTC
J: TRBJ2-7
D: TRBD2
V: TRBV6-1
size: NA

CDR3: CASSQDLSFSTDTQYF
DNA: TGCGCCAGCAGCCAAGATCTCAGCTTCTCCACAGATACGCAGTATTTT
J: TRBJ2-3
D: NA
V: TRBV4-1
size: NA

CDR3: CASSLGTGVNEQYF
DNA: TGTGCCAGCAGCTTAGGAACAGGGGTCAACGAGCAGTACTTC
J: TRBJ2-7
D: TRBD1
V: TRBV7-6
size: NA

CDR3: CSVDPTGANTEAFF
DNA: TGCAGCGTTGATCCGACAGGGGCTAACACTGAAGCTTTCTTT
J: TRBJ1-1
D: TRBD1
V: TRBV29-1
size: few

CDR3: CSVAQGRTEAFF
DNA: TGCAGCGTTGCACAGGGGAGGACTGAAGCTTTCTTT
J: TRBJ1-1
D: TRBD1
V: TRBV29-1
size: NA

CDR3: CSVIGPGLSEQYF
DNA: TGCAGCGTTATCGGACCCGGACTTTCCGAGCAGTACTTC
J: TRBJ2-7
D: NA
V: TRBV29-1
size: NA

CDR3: CASSQDRGLTEAFF
DNA: TGTGCCAGCAGCCAGGACAGGGGGCTCACTGAAGCTTTCTTT
J: TRBJ1-1
D: TRBD1
V: TRBV11-2
size: NA

CDR3: CASLPGTGGYEQYF
DNA: TGCGCCAGCCTACCCGGGACAGGGGGCTACGAGCAGTACTTC
J: TRBJ2-7
D: TRBD1
V: TRBV5-1
size: NA

CDR3: CSAPRRASGSNNEQFF
DNA: TGCAGCGCACCACGGAGAGCTAGCGGGAGTAACAATGAGCAGTTCTTC
J: TRBJ2-1
D: TRBD2
V: TRBV29-1
size: NA

CDR3: CASSSSSFGRDEQFF
DNA: TGTGCCAGCAGCTCTTCTAGCTTCGGGAGGGATGAGCAGTTCTTC
J: TRBJ2-1
D: TRBD2
V: TRBV11-2
size: NA

CDR3: CASSQGSSTGELFF
DNA: TGCGCCAGCAGCCAAGGAAGTTCCACCGGGGAGCTGTTTTTT
J: TRBJ2-2
D: NA
V: TRBV4-3
size: NA

CDR3: CASRRDRQAFF
DNA: TGTGCCAGCAGACGTGACAGGCAAGCTTTCTTT
J: TRBJ1-1
D: NA
V: TRBV11-1
size: NA

CDR3: CASSSPKPKAYKNTQYF
DNA: TGTGCCAGCAGCTCCCCCAAACCGAAGGCTTATAAGAATACGCAGTATTTT
J: TRBJ2-3
D: NA
V: TRBV14
size: once

CDR3: CASSGTSGTYNEQFF
DNA: TGTGCCAGCTCCGGGACTAGCGGTACCTACAATGAGCAGTTCTTC
J: TRBJ2-1
D: TRBD2
V: TRBV18
size: NA

CDR3: CASSLAGIGEQYF
DNA: TGTGCCAGCAGTTTAGCCGGGATAGGCGAGCAGTACTTC
J: TRBJ2-7
D: NA
V: TRBV12-3/TRBV12-4
size: NA

CDR3: CASSQVLDSTYEQYF
DNA: TGTGCCAGCAGCCAAGTCCTAGACAGCACCTACGAGCAGTACTTC
J: TRBJ2-7
D: NA
V: TRBV3-1
size: NA

CDR3: CSAAGTSGYNEQFF
DNA: TGCAGCGCCGCCGGGACTAGCGGCTACAATGAGCAGTTCTTC
J: TRBJ2-1
D: TRBD2
V: TRBV29-1
size: NA

CDR3: CSASRSGPYNEQFF
DNA: TGCAGTGCTAGTCGGAGCGGTCCCTACAATGAGCAGTTCTTC
J: TRBJ2-1
D: NA
V: TRBV20-1
size: NA

CDR3: CASSPGETGNEQFF
DNA: TGTGCCAGCAGCCCTGGGGAGACGGGCAATGAGCAGTTCTTC
J: TRBJ2-1
D: NA
V: TRBV7-6
size: NA

CDR3: CASSQADRRNGYTF
DNA: TGCGCCAGCAGCCAAGCTGACAGGAGGAATGGCTACACCTTC
J: TRBJ1-2
D: NA
V: TRBV4-1
size: few

CDR3: CASRQPGQGAYEQYF
DNA: TGTGCCAGCAGGCAACCGGGACAGGGTGCATACGAGCAGTACTTC
J: TRBJ2-7
D: TRBD1
V: TRBV5-5
size: NA

CDR3: CSVPPTDTPYEQYF
DNA: TGCAGCGTTCCCCCGACGGATACCCCCTACGAGCAGTACTTC
J: TRBJ2-7
D: NA
V: TRBV29-1
size: NA

CDR3: CASSRGQSRTFTDTQYF
DNA: TGTGCCAGCAGCCGTGGACAGTCGAGAACTTTCACAGATACGCAGTATTTT
J: TRBJ2-3
D: NA
V: TRBV5-4
size: NA

CDR3: CASSFEGGSYEQYF
DNA: TGTGCCAGCAGTTTTGAAGGCGGGAGCTACGAGCAGTACTTC
J: TRBJ2-7
D: TRBD2
V: TRBV12-3/TRBV12-4
size: NA

CDR3: CASSLTTGASYNEQFF
DNA: TGTGCCAGCAGCTTAACGACAGGGGCCTCCTACAATGAGCAGTTCTTC
J: TRBJ2-1
D: TRBD1
V: TRBV11-1
size: NA

CDR3: CASSLGTLEQYF
DNA: TGCGCCAGCAGCTTGGGGACCCTCGAGCAGTACTTC
J: TRBJ2-7
D: NA
V: TRBV5-1
size: NA

CDR3: CASSLDDPTYEQYF
DNA: TGTGCCAGCAGCTTGGATGACCCAACCTACGAGCAGTACTTC
J: TRBJ2-7
D: NA
V: TRBV5-5
size: NA